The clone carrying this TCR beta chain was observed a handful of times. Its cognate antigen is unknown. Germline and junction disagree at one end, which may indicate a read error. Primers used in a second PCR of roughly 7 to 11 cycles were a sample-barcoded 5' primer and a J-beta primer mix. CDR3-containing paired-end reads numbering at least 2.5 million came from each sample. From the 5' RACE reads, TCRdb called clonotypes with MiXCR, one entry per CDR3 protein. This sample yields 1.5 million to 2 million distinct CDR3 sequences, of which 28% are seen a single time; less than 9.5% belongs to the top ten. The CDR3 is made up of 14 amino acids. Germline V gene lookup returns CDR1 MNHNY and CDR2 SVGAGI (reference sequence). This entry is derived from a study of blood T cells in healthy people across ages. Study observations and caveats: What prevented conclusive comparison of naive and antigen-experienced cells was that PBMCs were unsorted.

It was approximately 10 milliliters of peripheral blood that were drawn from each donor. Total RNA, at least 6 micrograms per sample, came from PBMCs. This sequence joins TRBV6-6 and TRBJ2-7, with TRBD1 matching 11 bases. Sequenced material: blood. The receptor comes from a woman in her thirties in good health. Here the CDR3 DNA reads TGTGCCAGCAGTGATGGACAGGGGGCCGCTAATGTACACTTC. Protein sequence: CASSDGQGAANVHF.